Below, 28 T cell receptor beta chains from the same sample are listed, as sequenced in a study of identical twins. MiXCR, applied by TCRdb to the 5' RACE reads, yields one record per CDR3 protein. The table has around 95,000 distinct CDR3 sequences, 5.9% seen once. Sequencing was done on a sample of memory T cells sorted from blood. These receptors came from a woman aged 50 to 65 in good health.

This clonotype was counted at least ten times. This sequence joins TRBV28 and TRBJ1-5; TRBD1 agrees at 8 bases. CDR1 and CDR2 from the germline V gene are MDHEN and SYDVKM. CDR3 length: 15 residues. V lost 5 bases to trimming and J lost 4 bases; unmatched junction nucleotides: 7. The DNA of the CDR3 is TGTGCCAGCAGTACGGACAGGGTCGGGAATCAGCCCCAGCATTTT. This codes for CASSTDRVGNQPQHF.

This clonotype was seen ten or more times. This sequence joins TRBV29-1 and TRBJ2-6; TRBD1 is a possible D gene (7 bases). Germline V gives CDR1 SQVTM, CDR2 ANQGSEA. The V end was cut by 6 bases, the J end by 0 bases, with 12 bases between. The CDR3 totals 15 residues. The CDR3 is CSVRGESSGANVLTF. The CDR3 nucleotides read TGCAGCGTCAGGGGGGAATCCTCTGGGGCCAACGTCCTGACTTTC.

This clonotype appeared many times. The V and J genes are TRBV20-1 and TRBJ1-5; 7 bases match TRBD1. The trim removed 1 base at V and 5 bases at J, leaving 5 bases unmatched. Germline V gene data show CDR1 as DFQATT and CDR2 as SNEGSKA (reference sequence). The CDR3 spans 14 residues. This CDR3 is CSARARQGDQPQHF. The CDR3 nucleotides are TGCAGTGCTAGAGCGCGGCAGGGGGATCAGCCCCAGCATTTT.

This clonotype has a count of ten or more. This chain joins TRBV3-1 and TRBJ2-2; no reliable D call. Germline-derived CDR1 and CDR2 are LGHDT and YNNKEL (reference sequence). CDR3 length: 12 amino acids. Between the trimmed V and J ends, which lost 3 bases and 5 bases, there was a span of 4 bases. CDR3 sequence reads: CASSQDTGELFF. Written as DNA, the CDR3 is TGTGCCAGCAGCCAGGATACCGGGGAGCTGTTTTTT.

This clonotype was detected only a few times. This chain links TRBV24-1 with TRBJ2-3; D gene uncertain. V was pared by 1 base and J by 3 bases, with 7 bases between. Looked up from germline, CDR1 is KGHDR and CDR2 is SFDVKD. This CDR3 contains 14 residues. The CDR3 nucleotides read TGTGCCACCAGTGATTTATTCTCAACAGATACGCAGTATTTT. It encodes CATSDLFSTDTQYF.

With respect to this clonotype: Being one base from a much bigger clone, this may be a read error. The chain joins TRBV5-1 to TRBJ2-5, with a tentative D call TRBD2 (6 bases). The germline V gene has CDR1 SGHRS and CDR2 YFSETQ. Trimming took off 2 bases at V and 2 bases at J, with 10 bases between the two ends. The CDR3 spans 14 residues. This CDR3 is CASSFGGAQETQYF. DNA for the CDR3: TGCGCCAGCAGCTTCGGCGGGGCGCAAGAGACCCAGTACTTC.

This clonotype was seen at least ten times. V gene TRBV19 combines with J gene TRBJ2-2; D is ambiguous. The CDR3 totals 14 residues. Trimming stripped 6 bases from V and 8 bases from J, with 16 bases between. Germline-derived CDR1 and CDR2 are LNHDA and SQIVND (reference sequence). In nucleotides, the CDR3 is TGTGCCAGTAGGGGTACCCCGGCAGGTGGGGAGCTGTTTTTT. Translated: CASRGTPAGGELFF. Full variable domain (outside the CDR3, taken from reference TRBV19 and TRBJ2-2): DGGITQSPKYLFRKEGQNVTLSCEQNLNHDAMYWYRQDPGQGLRLIYYSQIVNDFQKGDIAEGYSVSREKKESFPLTVTSAQKNPTAFYLCASRGTPAGGELFFGEGSRLTVL.

The table lists this clonotype with many counts. The V call is TRBV10-2, the J call TRBJ2-2; D could derive from TRBD1 or TRBD2 (6 bases each). Germline CDR1 WSHSY, CDR2 SAAADI. Trimming removed 3 bases from V and 5 bases from J, with 13 bases in between. CDR3 length: 15 residues. The CDR3 DNA follows: TGCGCCAGCAGTGACTGGGGGGCGAGGACCGGGGAGCTGTTTTTT. Protein sequence: CASSDWGARTGELFF.

The chain combines TRBV18 with TRBJ2-3; TRBD2 might be the D (5 bases). The CDR3 totals 13 residues. In germline, CDR1 is KGHSH, CDR2 LQKENI. V shed 4 bases and J shed 6 bases, with 11 bases lying between them. For the CDR3, the DNA is TGTGCCAGCTCACTAGCGCGCCTGGATACGCAGTATTTT. Translating it yields CASSLARLDTQYF.

This clonotype has a count of ten or more. The gene calls are TRBV12-3 or TRBV12-4 and TRBJ1-1, with 9 nucleotides matching TRBD1. The junction had 17 bases not matched to a gene; V was cut back by 5 bases and J by 4 bases. CDR3 size: 18 residues. The CDR3 loop is CASSPNSGTGIFGTEAFF. The DNA of the CDR3 is TGTGCCAGCAGTCCTAACTCCGGGACAGGGATTTTCGGCACTGAAGCTTTCTTT.

At least ten counts were recorded for this clonotype. The chain carries TRBV12-3 or TRBV12-4 and TRBJ1-1; a possible D gene is TRBD1 (6 bases). V gave up 1 base and J gave up 1 base, with 7 bases separating them. The CDR3 is 14 residues long. CDR3 bases: TGTGCCAGCAGTTTAGGGACAGCGAACACTGAAGCTTTCTTT. Protein: CASSLGTANTEAFF.

In this sample, this clonotype turned up many times. The gene calls are TRBV14 and TRBJ1-1; 8 nucleotides match TRBD1. Germline V gene sequence: CDR1 SGHDN, CDR2 FVKESK. The CDR3 has 16 amino acids. Trimming cost V 4 bases and J 10 bases; bases outside gene matches: 17. CDR3 DNA: TGTGCCAGCAGCCCAAGGAGGCAACAGGGGGGATCTTCAGCTTTCTTT. Protein: CASSPRRQQGGSSAFF. Using reference TRBV14 and TRBJ1-1 for the parts outside the CDR3, the full variable domain is EAGVTQFPSHSVIEKGQTVTLRCDPISGHDNLYWYRRVMGKEIKFLLHFVKESKQDESGMPNNRFLAERTGGTYSTLKVQPAELEDSGVYFCASSPRRQQGGSSAFFGQGTRLTVV.

The sample holds many counts of this clonotype. The rearrangement joins TRBV7-2 to TRBJ2-2; D gene ambiguous. Germline CDR1 SGHTA, CDR2 FQGNSA. This CDR3 is built from 14 residues. Trimming left V 6 bases short and J 0 bases short, with 8 bases between. In DNA, the CDR3 is TGTGCCAGCAGGACCCTTACGAACACCGGGGAGCTGTTTTTT. As protein: CASRTLTNTGELFF. Full variable domain (rest looked up from reference TRBV7-2 and TRBJ2-2): GAGVSQSPSNKVTEKGKDVELRCDPISGHTALYWYRQSLGQGLEFLIYFQGNSAPDKSGLPSDRFSAERTGGSVSTLTIQRTQQEDSAVYLCASRTLTNTGELFFGEGSRLTVL.

This clonotype was detected only a few times. This chain connects TRBV7-8 to TRBJ1-5, with D perhaps TRBD1 (5 bases). Trimming left V 3 bases short and J 7 bases short, with 13 bases between. The CDR3 runs 14 residues. CDR1 and CDR2 (germline): SGHVS, FQNEAQ. CDR3 nucleotide sequence: TGTGCCAGCAGCTTTAGGGGAGGATTCCAGCCCCAGCATTTT. It is translated as CASSFRGGFQPQHF.

The CDR3 DNA reads as TGTGCCAGCAAAGACTATCCGGGGCCGAACACCGGGGAGCTGTTTTTT. Protein sequence: CASKDYPGPNTGELFF. V usage is TRBV11-2 and J usage is TRBJ2-2, with D possibly being TRBD1 or TRBD2 (5 bases each). V lost 7 bases and J lost 0, with 15 bases in between. Germline V lookup: CDR1 SGHAT, CDR2 FQNNGV. The CDR3 spans 16 residues.

On this clonotype: This may come from a read error, since a much larger clone is one base off. This chain connects TRBV5-1 to TRBJ1-1, with no clear D. V lost 0 bases, J lost 4 bases, and 7 bases lay in between. Germline V gives CDR1 SGHRS, CDR2 YFSETQ. The CDR3 contains 13 residues. The CDR3: CASSLEGFTEAFF. CDR3 sequence (DNA): TGCGCCAGCAGCTTGGAAGGGTTCACTGAAGCTTTCTTT.

The sample holds many counts of this clonotype. The chain combines TRBV10-3 with TRBJ2-1; D is undetermined. This CDR3 is 13 amino acids long. Germline V gene sequence: CDR1 ENHRY, CDR2 SYGVKD. V lost 4 bases and J lost 5, with 9 bases in between. The CDR3 nucleotides are TGTGCCATCAGTGGAGCTAGTAACAATGAGCAGTTCTTC. Translation: CAISGASNNEQFF.

In this sample, this clonotype turned up many times. This chain joins TRBV3-1 and TRBJ2-7, with 9 bases aligning to TRBD2. With 4 bases clipped from V and 3 bases from J, the junction kept 7 bases outside the gene matches. The CDR3 extends over 15 amino acids. Germline V gives CDR1 LGHDT, CDR2 YNNKEL (reference sequence). CDR3 sequence (DNA): TGTGCCAGCAGCCGGGGTAGCGGGAGAATCTACGAGCAGTACGTC. Translation gives CASSRGSGRIYEQYV.

The chain has TRBV29-1 and TRBJ2-3; 12 nucleotides align to TRBD2. The CDR3 extends over 15 amino acids. Germline CDR1 is SQVTM and CDR2 is ANQGSEA. V was clipped by 6 bases and J by 1 base; unmatched bases: 5. This CDR3 reads CSVTRTSGGTDTQYF. The CDR3 nucleotides are TGCAGCGTGACCAGGACTAGCGGGGGCACAGATACGCAGTATTTT.

Many counts were recorded for this clonotype. The rearrangement joins TRBV7-9 to TRBJ2-5; D is perhaps TRBD2 (6 bases). V lost 0 bases to trimming and J lost 4 bases, with 9 bases between them. CDR3 length equals 14 residues. Germline-derived CDR1 and CDR2 are SEHNR and FQNEAQ (reference sequence). This CDR3 reads CASSLAAGRETQYF. The CDR3, as DNA: TGTGCCAGCAGCTTAGCCGCGGGGAGAGAGACCCAGTACTTC.

This clonotype was counted many times. The rearrangement uses TRBV7-3 and TRBJ1-2; 8 nucleotides align to TRBD1. Germline trimming cut 5 bases from V and 6 bases from J; bases unmatched to any gene: 11. The CDR3 runs to 15 residues. CDR1 and CDR2 from the germline V gene are SGHTA and FQGTGA. The CDR3 DNA reads TGTGCCAGCAGCCCGAGTCGGACAGGGTTCGATGGCTACACCTTC. The encoded protein is CASSPSRTGFDGYTF.

There are many counts of this clonotype. The genes are TRBV6-5 and TRBJ1-1, with a tentative D call TRBD1 (5 bases). This CDR3 is built from 15 residues. V was shortened by 4 bases and J by 0 bases, with 12 bases between the two germline ends. Germline V gene sequence: CDR1 MNHEY, CDR2 SVGAGI. CDR3 sequence (DNA): TGTGCCAGCAGTTCCCTGGGGGAGATGAACACTGAAGCTTTCTTT. Translation: CASSSLGEMNTEAFF.

This clonotype was detected many times. This rearrangement joins TRBV20-1 to TRBJ2-1; D perhaps matches TRBD1 (6 bases). This CDR3 spans 14 amino acids. Germline V gene data show CDR1 as DFQATT and CDR2 as SNEGSKA (reference sequence). Trimming took 0 bases from V and 4 from J, leaving 10 bases between them. CDR3 sequence: CSARDPGEYNEQFF. DNA of the CDR3: TGCAGTGCTAGAGATCCAGGGGAATACAATGAGCAGTTCTTC.

In its sample, this clonotype was seen many times. V gene TRBV30 combines with J gene TRBJ2-2, with TRBD1 as a possible D gene (5 bases). CDR1 is GTSNPN and CDR2 is SVGIG in the germline V gene (reference sequence). This CDR3 is built from 11 residues. With 4 bases removed from V and 10 bases from J, the gap between germline ends came to 10 bases. CDR3 protein: CAWIGVVELFF. In DNA form, the CDR3 reads TGTGCCTGGATAGGGGTGGTGGAGCTGTTTTTT.

The table lists this clonotype with many counts. V and J are TRBV2 and TRBJ2-1; TRBD1 matches 10 bases. CDR1 is SNHLY, CDR2 FYNNEI, per germline. With V trimmed by 10 bases and J by 7 bases, 10 bases remained unmatched. This CDR3 is built from 14 residues. The chain's CDR3 is CATTGTGVWNEQFF. CDR3 DNA: TGTGCCACCACCGGGACAGGGGTTTGGAATGAGCAGTTCTTC.

This clonotype was observed at least ten times. The rearrangement joins TRBV29-1 to TRBJ2-3; D unclear. CDR3 length equals 15 residues. V lost 0 bases and J 4 bases, leaving 14 bases between the germline ends. The germline V gene has CDR1 SQVTM and CDR2 ANQGSEA. The CDR3, as DNA: TGCAGCGTTGAAGAGTCTATAGCTGTAGCAGATACGCAGTATTTT. Its protein product is CSVEESIAVADTQYF.

This clonotype has a count of ten or more. The chain employs TRBV6-5 and TRBJ1-2; TRBD1 is a possible D gene (5 bases). Trimming left V 4 bases short and J 4 bases short, with 13 bases between. CDR1 is MNHEY and CDR2 is SVGAGI in the germline V gene. The CDR3 loop spans 14 amino acids. CDR3 bases: TGTGCCAGCAGTTCGTATCAGGGATTCTATGGCTACACCTTC. This encodes CASSSYQGFYGYTF.

Ten or more counts support this clonotype. The CDR3 protein is CSVDTPYRGNNYGYTF. As DNA, the CDR3 is TGCAGCGTTGATACCCCCTACAGGGGCAATAACTATGGCTACACCTTC. V usage is TRBV29-1 and J usage is TRBJ1-2; 7 nucleotides agree with TRBD1. The V gene end was trimmed by 3 bases and the J gene end by 1 base; junction bases not matched to a gene: 11. In germline, CDR1 is SQVTM, CDR2 ANQGSEA. The CDR3 runs to 16 residues. The full variable domain, its missing parts supplied by reference TRBV29-1 and TRBJ1-2, is SAVISQKPSRDICQRGTSLTIQCQVDSQVTMMFWYRQQPGQSLTLIATANQGSEATYESGFVIDKFPISRPNLTFSTLTVSNMSPEDSSIYLCSVDTPYRGNNYGYTFGSGTRLTVV.